This TCR beta chain emerged from a study of identical twins. Whole-study results and caveats: Beta clonotypes that were abundant in cord blood contained fewer insertions, a pattern absent from memory repertoires. The models systematically underestimated how much out-of-frame TCR alpha was shared in monozygotic twins. Twins shared beta out-of-frame sequences in excess, but this excess was weaker.

Unique molecular identifiers were present on the cDNA, which also gained a universal primer site by template switching. TCRdb reprocessed the 5' RACE reads with MiXCR, giving one entry per CDR3 protein. This table holds some 1,600,000 distinct CDR3 sequences, about 30% found once. This clonotype has only a few counts. Its specificity is unknown. The germline V gene encodes CDR1 SQVTM and CDR2 ANQGSEA. V gave up 4 bases and J gave up 0 bases, with 7 bases separating them. The CDR3 totals 13 residues. The J gene is TRBJ1-5, the V gene TRBV29-1; D is undetermined. The clonotype originates from a newborn girl in good health. Sequenced sample: cord blood. The CDR3 region has the DNA TGCAGCGTTGTCGAATATAGCAATCAGCCCCAGCATTTT. Residues: CSVVEYSNQPQHF.